This T cell receptor beta chain was identified during a study of blood T cell repertoires in COVID-19. Overall study context: Both acute and convalescent COVID-19 samples were obtained from the United States, Italy and Spain.

Methods used by the authors: Reference gene primers were amplified, and this amplification served to estimate nucleated cell counts. Profiled with immunoSEQ multiplex PCR; TCRdb holds only in-frame clones, not every one. V and J calls and clone size are as listed in that table; D and trimming were resolved from the DNA. The sample includes roughly 300,000 clones, roughly 91% of them seen just once. Enrollment of patients from Seattle took place during active infection, with longitudinal follow-up. Germline-derived CDR1 and CDR2 are SGDLS and YYNGEE. Unmatched junction bases numbered 12, after V lost 7 bases and J lost 7 bases. The CDR3 covers 17 residues.

The chain couples TRBV9 to TRBJ2-3, with 16 positions matching TRBD2. The origin of this receptor is a woman under 40 with COVID-19, enrolled during active disease. The sample was peripheral blood. CDR3: CASGPGTSGRGAYTQYF. The CDR3 DNA reads TGTGCCAGCGGCCCCGGGACTAGCGGGAGGGGGGCTTATACGCAGTATTTT.